This TCR beta chain was profiled in a study of Graves' ophthalmopathy and Graves' hyperthyroidism. About the study: Peripheral blood (taken before any treatment) was collected at initial diagnosis.

Points on this clonotype: The target antigen is unknown.

Active ophthalmopathy (CAS at least 3, NOSPECS at least 4), lasting under 3 months. No donor had other autoimmune disease, uncontrolled infection, pregnancy or lactation. TCR beta CDR3 amplification used RNA transcripts. The first round was an RT-PCR with HTBI primers, and the second round was a multiplex PCR. TCRdb recomputed calls from the multiplex PCR reads with MiXCR, one row per CDR3 protein. The sample lists 650,000 to 800,000 distinct CDR3 sequences; approximately 39% were seen once. The study, taken as a whole, reports: Most expanded clonotypes from thyroid (those above 0.001 frequency) were also found in blood.

There are 14 residues in the CDR3. Between the trimmed V and J ends, which lost 6 bases and 7 bases, there was a span of 19 bases. This chain connects TRBV12-3 or TRBV12-4 to TRBJ2-7, with D maybe TRBD1 (6 bases). The specimen sequenced was peripheral blood. This TCR was sampled from an adult man with Graves' ophthalmopathy. CDR3 in amino acids: CASRGAGAHGEQYV. CDR3 nucleotides: TGTGCCAGCAGAGGGGCAGGGGCCCACGGGGAGCAGTACGTC.